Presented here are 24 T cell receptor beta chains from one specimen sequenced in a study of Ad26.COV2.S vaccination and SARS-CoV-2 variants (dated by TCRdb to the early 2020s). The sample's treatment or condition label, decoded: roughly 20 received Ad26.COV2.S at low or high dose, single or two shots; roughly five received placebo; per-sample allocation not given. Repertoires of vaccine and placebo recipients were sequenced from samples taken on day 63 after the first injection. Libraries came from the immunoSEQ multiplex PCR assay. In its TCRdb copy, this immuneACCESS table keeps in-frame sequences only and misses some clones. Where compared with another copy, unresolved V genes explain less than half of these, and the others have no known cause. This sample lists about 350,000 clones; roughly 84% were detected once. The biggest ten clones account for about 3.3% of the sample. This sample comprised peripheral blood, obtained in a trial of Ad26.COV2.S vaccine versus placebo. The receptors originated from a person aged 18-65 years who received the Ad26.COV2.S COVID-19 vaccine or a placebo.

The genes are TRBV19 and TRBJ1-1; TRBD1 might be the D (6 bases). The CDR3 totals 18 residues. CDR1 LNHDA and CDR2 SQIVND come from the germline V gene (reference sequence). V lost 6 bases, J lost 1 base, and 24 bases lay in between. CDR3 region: CASSPITGRIEGNTEAFF. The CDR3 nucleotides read TGTGCCAGTAGCCCAATAACAGGGAGGATTGAGGGGAACACTGAAGCTTTCTTT.

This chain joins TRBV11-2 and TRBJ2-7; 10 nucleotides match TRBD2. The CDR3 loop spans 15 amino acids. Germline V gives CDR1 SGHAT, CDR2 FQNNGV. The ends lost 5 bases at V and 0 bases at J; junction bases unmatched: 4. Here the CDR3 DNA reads TGTGCCAGCAGCCAACTAGCGGGGAGCTCCTACGAGCAGTACTTC. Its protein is CASSQLAGSSYEQYF.

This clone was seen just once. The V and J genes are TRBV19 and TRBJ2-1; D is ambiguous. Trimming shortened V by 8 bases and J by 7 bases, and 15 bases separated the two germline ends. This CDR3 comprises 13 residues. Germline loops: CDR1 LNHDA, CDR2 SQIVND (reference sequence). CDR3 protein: CASRSAQKNEQFF. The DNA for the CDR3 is TGTGCCAGTCGAAGCGCCCAGAAAAATGAGCAGTTCTTC. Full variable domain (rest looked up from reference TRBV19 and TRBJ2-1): DGGITQSPKYLFRKEGQNVTLSCEQNLNHDAMYWYRQDPGQGLRLIYYSQIVNDFQKGDIAEGYSVSREKKESFPLTVTSAQKNPTAFYLCASRSAQKNEQFFGPGTRLTVL.

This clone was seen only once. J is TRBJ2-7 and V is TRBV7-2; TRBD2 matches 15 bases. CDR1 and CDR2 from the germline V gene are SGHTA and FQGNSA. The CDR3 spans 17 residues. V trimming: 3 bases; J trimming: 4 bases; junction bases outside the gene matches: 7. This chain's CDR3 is CASSFGLAGGGVYEQYF. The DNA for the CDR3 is TGTGCCAGCAGCTTCGGACTAGCGGGAGGGGGGGTATACGAGCAGTACTTC. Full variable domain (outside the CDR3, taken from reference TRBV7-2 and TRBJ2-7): GAGVSQSPSNKVTEKGKDVELRCDPISGHTALYWYRQSLGQGLEFLIYFQGNSAPDKSGLPSDRFSAERTGGSVSTLTIQRTQQEDSAVYLCASSFGLAGGGVYEQYFGPGTRLTVT.

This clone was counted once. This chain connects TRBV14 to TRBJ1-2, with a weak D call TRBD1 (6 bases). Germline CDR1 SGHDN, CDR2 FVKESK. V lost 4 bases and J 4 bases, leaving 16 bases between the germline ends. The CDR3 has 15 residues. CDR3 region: CASSLLGGRSYGYTF. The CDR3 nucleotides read TGTGCCAGCAGCCTGCTGGGGGGCAGGTCCTATGGCTACACCTTC. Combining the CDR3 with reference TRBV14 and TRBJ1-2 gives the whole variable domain EAGVTQFPSHSVIEKGQTVTLRCDPISGHDNLYWYRRVMGKEIKFLLHFVKESKQDESGMPNNRFLAERTGGTYSTLKVQPAELEDSGVYFCASSLLGGRSYGYTFGSGTRLTVV.

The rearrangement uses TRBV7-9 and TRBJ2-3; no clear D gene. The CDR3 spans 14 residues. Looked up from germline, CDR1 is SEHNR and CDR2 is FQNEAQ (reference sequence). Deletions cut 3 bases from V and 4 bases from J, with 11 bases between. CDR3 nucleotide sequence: TGTGCCAGCAGCTTGCAGCGTAGGGCAGATACGCAGTATTTT. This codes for CASSLQRRADTQYF.

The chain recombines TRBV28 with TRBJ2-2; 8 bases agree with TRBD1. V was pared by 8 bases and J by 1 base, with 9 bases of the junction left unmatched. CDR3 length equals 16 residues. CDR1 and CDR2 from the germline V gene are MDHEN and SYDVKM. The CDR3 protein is CASYMRGQGNTGELFF. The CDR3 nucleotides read TGTGCCAGCTATATGCGAGGACAGGGGAACACCGGGGAGCTGTTTTTT.

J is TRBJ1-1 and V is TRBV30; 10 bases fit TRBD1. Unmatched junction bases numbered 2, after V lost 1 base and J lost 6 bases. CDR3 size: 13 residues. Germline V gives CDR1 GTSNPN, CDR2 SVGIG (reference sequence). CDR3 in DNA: TGTGCCTGGAGTGGGGACAGGGGCCCTGAAGCTTTCTTT. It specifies CAWSGDRGPEAFF.

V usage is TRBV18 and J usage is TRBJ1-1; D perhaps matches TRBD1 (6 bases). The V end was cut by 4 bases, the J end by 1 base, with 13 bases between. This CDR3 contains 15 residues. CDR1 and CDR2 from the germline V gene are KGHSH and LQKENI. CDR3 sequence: CASSQNRVQNTEAFF. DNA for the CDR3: TGTGCCAGCTCACAAAACAGGGTCCAGAACACTGAAGCTTTCTTT.

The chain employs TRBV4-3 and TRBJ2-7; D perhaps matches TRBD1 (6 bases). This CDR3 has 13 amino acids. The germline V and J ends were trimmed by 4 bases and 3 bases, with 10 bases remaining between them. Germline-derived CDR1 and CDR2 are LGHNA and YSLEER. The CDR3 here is CASSPPDSYEQYF. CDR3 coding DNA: TGCGCCAGCAGCCCCCCGGACAGCTACGAGCAGTACTTC.

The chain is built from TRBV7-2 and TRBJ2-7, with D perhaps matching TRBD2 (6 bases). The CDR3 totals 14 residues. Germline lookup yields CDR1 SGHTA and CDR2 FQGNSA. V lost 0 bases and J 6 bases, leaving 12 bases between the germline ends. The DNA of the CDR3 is TGTGCCAGCAGCTTAGCGGGACTGGGGGGCGAGCAGTACTTC. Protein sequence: CASSLAGLGGEQYF. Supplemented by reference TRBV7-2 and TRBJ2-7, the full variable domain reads GAGVSQSPSNKVTEKGKDVELRCDPISGHTALYWYRQSLGQGLEFLIYFQGNSAPDKSGLPSDRFSAERTGGSVSTLTIQRTQQEDSAVYLCASSLAGLGGEQYFGPGTRLTVT.

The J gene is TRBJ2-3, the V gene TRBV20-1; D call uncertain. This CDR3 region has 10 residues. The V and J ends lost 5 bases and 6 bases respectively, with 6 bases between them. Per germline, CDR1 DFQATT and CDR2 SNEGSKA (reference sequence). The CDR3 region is CSAWSDTQYF. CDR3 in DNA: TGCAGTGCTTGGTCTGATACGCAGTATTTT.

CDR3 protein: CATRIIGPGQEYSGNTIYF. CDR3 sequence (DNA): TGTGCCACCAGAATTATCGGACCGGGACAGGAGTACTCTGGAAACACCATATATTTT. This chain joins TRBV24-1 and TRBJ1-3; 8 bases are a match to TRBD1. The CDR3 sequence is 19 residues long. Trimming at V came to 7 bases and at J to 0 bases, leaving 16 bases not matched to a gene. The germline V gene encodes CDR1 KGHDR and CDR2 SFDVKD.

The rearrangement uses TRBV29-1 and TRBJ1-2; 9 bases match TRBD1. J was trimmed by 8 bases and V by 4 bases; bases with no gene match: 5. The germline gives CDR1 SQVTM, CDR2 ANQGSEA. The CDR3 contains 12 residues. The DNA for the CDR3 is TGCAGCGTTGGGGACAGGGTGGAGGGCTACACCTTC. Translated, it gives CSVGDRVEGYTF.

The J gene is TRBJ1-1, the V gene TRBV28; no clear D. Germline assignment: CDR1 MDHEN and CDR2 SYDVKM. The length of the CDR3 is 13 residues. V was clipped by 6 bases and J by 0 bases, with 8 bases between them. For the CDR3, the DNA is TGTGCCAGCAGGGAGCTCATGAACACTGAAGCTTTCTTT. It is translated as CASRELMNTEAFF. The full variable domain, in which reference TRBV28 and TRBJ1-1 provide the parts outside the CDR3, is DVKVTQSSRYLVKRTGEKVFLECVQDMDHENMFWYRQDPGLGLRLIYFSYDVKMKEKGDIPEGYSVSREKKERFSLILESASTNQTSMYLCASRELMNTEAFFGQGTRLTVV.

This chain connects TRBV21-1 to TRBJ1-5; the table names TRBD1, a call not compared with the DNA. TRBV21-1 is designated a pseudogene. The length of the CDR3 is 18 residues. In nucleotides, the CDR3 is TGTGCCAGCAGCCTCCAAAGGGGAAACAGGGTGGGCAATCAGCCCCAGCATTTT. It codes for CASSLQRGNRVGNQPQHF.

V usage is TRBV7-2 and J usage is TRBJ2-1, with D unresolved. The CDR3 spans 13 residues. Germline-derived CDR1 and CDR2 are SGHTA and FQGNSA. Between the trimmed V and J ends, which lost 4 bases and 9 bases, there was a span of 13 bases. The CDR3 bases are TGTGCCAGCAGCTCCCCTCTTGATGGTGAGCAGTTCTTC. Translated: CASSSPLDGEQFF.

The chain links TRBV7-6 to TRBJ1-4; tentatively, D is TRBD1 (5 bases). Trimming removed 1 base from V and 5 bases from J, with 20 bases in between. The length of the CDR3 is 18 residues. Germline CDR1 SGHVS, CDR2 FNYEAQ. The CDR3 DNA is TGTGCCAGCAGCTTAGAACGTGGGCCAGGGCATGGGAATGAAAAACTGTTTTTT. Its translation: CASSLERGPGHGNEKLFF.

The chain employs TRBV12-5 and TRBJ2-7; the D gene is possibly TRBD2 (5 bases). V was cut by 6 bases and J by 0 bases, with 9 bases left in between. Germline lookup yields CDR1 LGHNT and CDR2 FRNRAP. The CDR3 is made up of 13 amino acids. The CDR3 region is CASGEDGSYEQYF. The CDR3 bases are TGTGCTAGTGGGGAGGACGGCTCCTACGAGCAGTACTTC.

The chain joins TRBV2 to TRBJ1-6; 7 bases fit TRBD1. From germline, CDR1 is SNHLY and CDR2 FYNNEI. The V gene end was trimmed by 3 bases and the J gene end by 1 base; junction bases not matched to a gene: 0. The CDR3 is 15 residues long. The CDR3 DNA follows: TGTGCCAGCAGTGAGGGACAGTCCTATAATTCACCCCTCCACTTT. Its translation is CASSEGQSYNSPLHF.

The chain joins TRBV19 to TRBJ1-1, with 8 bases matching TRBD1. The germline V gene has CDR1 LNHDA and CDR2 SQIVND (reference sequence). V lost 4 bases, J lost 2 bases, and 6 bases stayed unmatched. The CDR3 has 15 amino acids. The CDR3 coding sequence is TGTGCCAGTAGTACCTCAGGGGGCCTAAACACTGAAGCTTTCTTT. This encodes CASSTSGGLNTEAFF.

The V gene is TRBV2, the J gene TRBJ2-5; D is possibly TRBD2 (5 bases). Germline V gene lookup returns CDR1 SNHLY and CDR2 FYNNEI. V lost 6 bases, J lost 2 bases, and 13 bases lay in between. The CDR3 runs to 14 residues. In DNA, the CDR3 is TGTGCCAGCAGGACCGGACTGCCTCAAGAGACCCAGTACTTC. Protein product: CASRTGLPQETQYF.

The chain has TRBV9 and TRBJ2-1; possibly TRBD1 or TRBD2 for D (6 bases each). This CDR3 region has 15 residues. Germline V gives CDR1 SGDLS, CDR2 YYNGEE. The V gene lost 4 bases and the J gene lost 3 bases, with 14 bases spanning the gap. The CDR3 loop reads CASSPEGGHYNEQFF. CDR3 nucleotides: TGTGCCAGCAGCCCAGAGGGGGGACACTACAATGAGCAGTTCTTC. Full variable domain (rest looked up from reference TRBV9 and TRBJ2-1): DSGVTQTPKHLITATGQRVTLRCSPRSGDLSVYWYQQSLDQGLQFLIQYYNGEERAKGNILERFSAQQFPDLHSELNLSSLELGDSALYFCASSPEGGHYNEQFFGPGTRLTVL.

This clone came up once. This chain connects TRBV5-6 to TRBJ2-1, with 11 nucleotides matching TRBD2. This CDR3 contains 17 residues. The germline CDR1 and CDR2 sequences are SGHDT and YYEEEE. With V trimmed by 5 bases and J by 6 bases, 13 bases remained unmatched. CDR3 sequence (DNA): TGTGCCAGCAGTTTCAGCCTACTAGCGGGAGCTGGCAATGAGCAGTTCTTC. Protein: CASSFSLLAGAGNEQFF.